The sequence of this T cell receptor beta chain was determined in a study of post-analysis software for immune sequencing data. Study details: Courses of disease covered relapsing-remitting, secondary progressive and progressive-relapsing multiple sclerosis. Whole-study results and caveats: Five TRBV segments, TRBV5-6, TRBV5-1 and TRBV20-1 among them, were found more frequent in patients than controls.

This CDR3 contains 15 residues. The trim removed 0 bases at V and 4 bases at J, leaving 7 bases unmatched. Per germline, CDR1 DFQATT and CDR2 SNEGSKA (reference sequence). This clonotype was counted only a few times. The antigen is undetermined. Unique molecular identifiers featured in each of the TCR beta cDNA libraries. T cells, about 0.95 to 11 million of them, yielded around 460,000 cDNA molecules. TCRdb re-derived calls from the PCR reads in MiXCR, one entry per CDR3 protein. The sample holds about 210,000 distinct CDR3 sequences, 25% to 35% seen once. The clonotype was recovered from a girl aged 2-17 years with multiple sclerosis. Sequencing used blood. The V and J genes are TRBV20-1 and TRBJ1-1, with 8 bases identical to TRBD1. For the CDR3, the DNA is TGCAGTGCTAGAGATCAGAGACAGGGGTTCACTGAAGCTTTCTTT. Its protein is CSARDQRQGFTEAFF.